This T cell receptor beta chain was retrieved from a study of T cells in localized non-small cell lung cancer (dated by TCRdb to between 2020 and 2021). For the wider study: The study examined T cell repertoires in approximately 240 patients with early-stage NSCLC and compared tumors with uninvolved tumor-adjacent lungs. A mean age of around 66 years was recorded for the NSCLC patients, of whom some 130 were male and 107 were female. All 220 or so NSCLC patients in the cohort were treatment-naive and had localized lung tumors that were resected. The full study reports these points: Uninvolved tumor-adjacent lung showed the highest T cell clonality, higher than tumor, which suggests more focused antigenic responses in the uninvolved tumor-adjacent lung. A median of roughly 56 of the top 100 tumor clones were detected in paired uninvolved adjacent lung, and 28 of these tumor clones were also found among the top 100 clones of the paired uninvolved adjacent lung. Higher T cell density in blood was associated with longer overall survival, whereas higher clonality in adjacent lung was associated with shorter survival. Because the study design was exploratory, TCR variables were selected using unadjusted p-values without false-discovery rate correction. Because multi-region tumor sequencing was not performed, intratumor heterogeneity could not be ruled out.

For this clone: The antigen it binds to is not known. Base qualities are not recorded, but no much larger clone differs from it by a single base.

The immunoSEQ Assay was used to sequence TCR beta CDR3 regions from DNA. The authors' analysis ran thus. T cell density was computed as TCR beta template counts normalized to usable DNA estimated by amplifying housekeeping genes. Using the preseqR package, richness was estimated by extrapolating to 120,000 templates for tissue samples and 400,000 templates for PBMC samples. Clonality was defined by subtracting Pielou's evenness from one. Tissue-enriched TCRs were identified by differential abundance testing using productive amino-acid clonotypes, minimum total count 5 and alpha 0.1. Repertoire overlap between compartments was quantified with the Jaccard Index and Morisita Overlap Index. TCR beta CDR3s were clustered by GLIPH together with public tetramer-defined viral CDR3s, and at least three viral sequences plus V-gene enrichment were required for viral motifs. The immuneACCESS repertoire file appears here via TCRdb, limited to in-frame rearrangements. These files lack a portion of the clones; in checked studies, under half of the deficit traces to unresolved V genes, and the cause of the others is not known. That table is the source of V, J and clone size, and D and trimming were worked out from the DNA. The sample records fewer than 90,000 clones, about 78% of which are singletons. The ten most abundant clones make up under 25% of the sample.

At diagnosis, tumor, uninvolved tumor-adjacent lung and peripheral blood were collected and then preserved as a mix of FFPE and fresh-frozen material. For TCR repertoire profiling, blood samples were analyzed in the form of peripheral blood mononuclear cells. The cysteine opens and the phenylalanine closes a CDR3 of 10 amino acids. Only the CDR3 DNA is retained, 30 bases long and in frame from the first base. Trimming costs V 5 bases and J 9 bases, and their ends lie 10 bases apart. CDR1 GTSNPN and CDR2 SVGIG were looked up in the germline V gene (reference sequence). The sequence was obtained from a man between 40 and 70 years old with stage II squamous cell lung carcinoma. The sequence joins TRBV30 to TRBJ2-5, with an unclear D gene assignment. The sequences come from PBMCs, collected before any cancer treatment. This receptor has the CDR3 CAWGVGSQYF. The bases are TGTGCCTGGGGGGTCGGGTCCCAGTACTTC. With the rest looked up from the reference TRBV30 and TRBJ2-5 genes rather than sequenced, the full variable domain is SQTIHQWPATLVQPVGSPLSLECTVEGTSNPNLYWYRQAAGRGLQLLFYSVGIGQISSEVPQNLSASRPQDRQFILSSKKLLLSDSGFYLCAWGVGSQYFGPGTRLLVL.